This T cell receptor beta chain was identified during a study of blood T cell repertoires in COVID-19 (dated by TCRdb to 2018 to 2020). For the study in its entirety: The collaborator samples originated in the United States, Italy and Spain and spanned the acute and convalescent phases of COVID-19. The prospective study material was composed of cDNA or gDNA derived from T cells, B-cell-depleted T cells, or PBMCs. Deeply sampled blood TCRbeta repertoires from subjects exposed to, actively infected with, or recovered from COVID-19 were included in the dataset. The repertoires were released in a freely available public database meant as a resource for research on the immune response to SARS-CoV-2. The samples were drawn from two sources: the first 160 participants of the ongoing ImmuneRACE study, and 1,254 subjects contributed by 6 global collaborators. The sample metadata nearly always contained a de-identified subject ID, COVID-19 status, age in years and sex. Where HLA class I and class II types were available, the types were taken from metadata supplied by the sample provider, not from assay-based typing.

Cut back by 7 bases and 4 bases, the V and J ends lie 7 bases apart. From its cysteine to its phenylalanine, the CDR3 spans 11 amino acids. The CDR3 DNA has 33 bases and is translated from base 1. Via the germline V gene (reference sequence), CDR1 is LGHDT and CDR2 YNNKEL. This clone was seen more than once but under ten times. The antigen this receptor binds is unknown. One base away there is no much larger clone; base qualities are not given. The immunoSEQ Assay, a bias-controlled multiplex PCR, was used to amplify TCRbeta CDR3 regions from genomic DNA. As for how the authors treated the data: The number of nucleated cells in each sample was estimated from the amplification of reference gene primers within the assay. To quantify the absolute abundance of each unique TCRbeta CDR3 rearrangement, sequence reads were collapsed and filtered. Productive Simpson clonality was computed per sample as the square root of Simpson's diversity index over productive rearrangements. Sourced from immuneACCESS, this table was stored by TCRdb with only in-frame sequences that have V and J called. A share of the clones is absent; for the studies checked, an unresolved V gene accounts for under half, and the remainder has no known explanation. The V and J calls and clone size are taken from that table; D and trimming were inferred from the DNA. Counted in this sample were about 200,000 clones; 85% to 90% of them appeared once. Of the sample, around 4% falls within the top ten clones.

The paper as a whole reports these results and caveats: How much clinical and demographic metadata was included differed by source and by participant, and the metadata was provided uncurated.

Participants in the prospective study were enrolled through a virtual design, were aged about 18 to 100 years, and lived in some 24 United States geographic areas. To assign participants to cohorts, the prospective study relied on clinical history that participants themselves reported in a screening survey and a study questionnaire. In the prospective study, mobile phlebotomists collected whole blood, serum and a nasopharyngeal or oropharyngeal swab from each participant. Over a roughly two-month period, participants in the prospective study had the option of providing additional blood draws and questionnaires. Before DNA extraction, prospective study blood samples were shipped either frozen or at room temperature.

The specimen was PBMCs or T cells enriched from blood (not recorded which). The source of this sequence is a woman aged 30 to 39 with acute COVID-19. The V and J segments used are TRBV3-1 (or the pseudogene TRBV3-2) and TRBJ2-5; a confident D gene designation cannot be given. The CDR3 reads CASKSGETQYF. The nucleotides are TGTGCCAGCAAATCCGGAGAGACCCAGTACTTC.